This TCR beta chain appears in the sequencing data of a study of T cells after yellow fever vaccination. 5'RACE template switching generated TCR cDNA, adding a universal primer site and UMIs. TCRdb reanalysed the 5' RACE reads using MiXCR and keeps one entry per CDR3 protein. The table lists about 74,000 distinct CDR3 sequences, approximately 7.7% of them singletons, with 35% in the top ten. This clonotype was seen ten or more times. The antigen is unknown. General study points: Some clonotypes were seen in both the CD4 and the CD8 compartments. These made up a small share and likely arose from convergent recombination.

The germline V gene has CDR1 SQVTM and CDR2 ANQGSEA. Deletions cut 4 bases from V and 5 bases from J, with 11 bases between. This CDR3 is 12 amino acids long. The source is a man aged 18 to 35 who received the YFV17D yellow fever vaccine. This material consisted of CD8+ T cells sorted from PBMCs, taken 5 to 6 days after the first yellow fever vaccination. The rearrangement joins TRBV29-1 to TRBJ2-5; a possible D gene is TRBD2 (6 bases). The DNA of the CDR3 is TGCAGCGTTGGGGTAGGAGGGGAGACCCAGTACTTC. Its translation is CSVGVGGETQYF.